These T cell receptor beta chains were read from a single sample in a study of blood T cell repertoires in COVID-19. TCRdb keeps only in-frame clones here, not all; method: immunoSEQ multiplex PCR. The sample lists under 200,000 clones, roughly 90% occurring once. Source material: peripheral blood. The receptors were gathered from an older woman who had recovered from COVID-19. The CDR3 runs from the conserved cysteine through the conserved F or W. The D gene is left open where the match is weak. Only some rows state a clone size, as once, few, many or a class for expanded clones.

V gene: TRBV20-1; J gene: TRBJ1-2; clone size: .; D gene: .; CDR3 protein: CSASITVVSNYGYTF; CDR3 DNA: TGCAGTGCTAGTATTACAGTAGTATCTAACTATGGCTACACCTTC
V gene: TRBV3-1/TRBV3-2; J gene: TRBJ2-5; clone size: .; D gene: TRBD2; CDR3 protein: CASSRQLAGSQETQYF; CDR3 DNA: TGTGCCAGCAGCCGGCAACTAGCGGGGTCCCAAGAGACCCAGTACTTC
V gene: TRBV28; J gene: TRBJ1-2; clone size: .; D gene: .; CDR3 protein: CASGRGWGYTF; CDR3 DNA: TGTGCCAGCGGGAGGGGATGGGGCTACACCTTC
V gene: TRBV9; J gene: TRBJ1-1; clone size: .; D gene: TRBD1; CDR3 protein: CASGPQGGNTEAFF; CDR3 DNA: TGTGCCAGCGGTCCGCAGGGGGGGAACACTGAAGCTTTCTTT
V gene: TRBV2; J gene: TRBJ1-5; clone size: once; D gene: .; CDR3 protein: CASTELRRVQPQHF; CDR3 DNA: TGTGCCAGCACCGAGCTCCGCAGGGTTCAGCCCCAGCATTTT
V gene: TRBV2; J gene: TRBJ2-5; clone size: .; D gene: TRBD1; CDR3 protein: CASSLGQGRVLGTQYF; CDR3 DNA: TGTGCCAGCAGTTTGGGACAGGGACGAGTTTTAGGGACCCAGTACTTC
V gene: TRBV2; J gene: TRBJ2-7; clone size: once; D gene: .; CDR3 protein: CASSEGDKAYEQYF; CDR3 DNA: TGTGCCAGCAGTGAAGGGGACAAAGCCTACGAGCAGTACTTC
V gene: TRBV29-1; J gene: TRBJ1-5; clone size: .; D gene: .; CDR3 protein: CSVVSDTSSPQHF; CDR3 DNA: TGCAGCGTTGTGTCGGACACCTCATCGCCCCAGCATTTT
V gene: TRBV5-8; J gene: TRBJ2-7; clone size: .; D gene: TRBD1; CDR3 protein: CASSSQGAQYF; CDR3 DNA: TGTGCCAGCAGCTCACAGGGGGCGCAGTACTTC
V gene: TRBV19; J gene: TRBJ1-6; clone size: .; D gene: .; CDR3 protein: CASALGGPGNSPLHF; CDR3 DNA: TGTGCCAGTGCTTTGGGCGGACCGGGGAATTCACCCCTCCACTTT
V gene: TRBV4-1; J gene: TRBJ1-1; clone size: .; D gene: TRBD1; CDR3 protein: CASSQDGRGYSFF; CDR3 DNA: TGCGCCAGCAGCCAAGATGGCAGGGGGTATTCTTTCTTT
V gene: TRBV28; J gene: TRBJ1-5; clone size: .; D gene: .; CDR3 protein: CASSRDRNQPQHF; CDR3 DNA: TGTGCCAGCAGTCGCGACAGGAATCAGCCCCAGCATTTT
V gene: TRBV5-1; J gene: TRBJ2-5; clone size: .; D gene: TRBD1; CDR3 protein: CASSSGTGGYQETQYF; CDR3 DNA: TGCGCCAGCAGCTCAGGGACAGGGGGATATCAAGAGACCCAGTACTTC
V gene: TRBV4-3; J gene: TRBJ1-1; clone size: .; D gene: TRBD1; CDR3 protein: CASSQEPGQGLSTEAFF; CDR3 DNA: TGCGCCAGCAGCCAAGAACCGGGACAGGGGCTATCCACTGAAGCTTTCTTT
V gene: TRBV7-2; J gene: TRBJ2-5; clone size: once; D gene: TRBD2; CDR3 protein: CASSWGLAGAYQETQYF; CDR3 DNA: TGTGCCAGCAGCTGGGGACTAGCGGGGGCTTACCAAGAGACCCAGTACTTC
V gene: TRBV28; J gene: TRBJ1-2; clone size: few; D gene: TRBD1; CDR3 protein: CASSKRTGTLVYGYTF; CDR3 DNA: TGTGCCAGCAGTAAACGGACAGGGACCCTCGTGTATGGCTACACCTTC
V gene: TRBV9; J gene: TRBJ2-7; clone size: .; D gene: TRBD1; CDR3 protein: CASSVVPGQGAGHEQYF; CDR3 DNA: TGTGCCAGCAGCGTAGTGCCGGGACAGGGGGCGGGACACGAGCAGTACTTC
V gene: TRBV10-3; J gene: TRBJ1-2; clone size: .; D gene: .; CDR3 protein: CAISESSYGYTF; CDR3 DNA: TGTGCCATCAGTGAGTCCAGCTATGGCTACACCTTC